The 11 T cell receptor beta chains presented below share a single source sample, sequenced in a study of blood T cell repertoires in COVID-19. Here immunoSEQ multiplex PCR was the method, and the copy in TCRdb shows in-frame clones only, minus some. The sample has 120,000 or so clones, around 80% seen once. The material sequenced was peripheral blood. Receptors originate from a man between 60 and 75 years old with active or convalescent COVID-19.

This clone showed up just a few times. One junction end does not reproduce the germline sequence, and a read error may be involved. This CDR3 is CASRYSRGAGTDTQYF. Here the CDR3 DNA reads TGTGCCAGCAGATACTCCCGGGGGGCCGGCACAGATACGCAGTATTTT. The chain joins TRBV6-6 to TRBJ2-3, with D possibly TRBD2 on 7 matching bases. This CDR3 spans 16 amino acids. Per germline, CDR1 MNHNY and CDR2 SVGAGI (reference sequence).

Only a few counts were recorded for this clone. CDR3 residues: CASTSGDFSGNTIYF. The CDR3 DNA reads as TGTGCCAGTACCTCGGGGGACTTCTCTGGAAACACCATATATTTT. The chain uses TRBV19 and TRBJ1-3; perhaps TRBD1 as D (5 bases). Germline lookup yields CDR1 LNHDA and CDR2 SQIVND (reference sequence). The CDR3 contains 15 residues. Trimming shortened V by 7 bases and J by 0 bases, and 13 bases separated the two germline ends. The full variable domain, with the rest looked up from reference TRBV19 and TRBJ1-3, is DGGITQSPKYLFRKEGQNVTLSCEQNLNHDAMYWYRQDPGQGLRLIYYSQIVNDFQKGDIAEGYSVSREKKESFPLTVTSAQKNPTAFYLCASTSGDFSGNTIYFGEGSWLTVV.

The chain is built from TRBV19 and TRBJ1-5, with 9 bases identical to TRBD1. With V trimmed by 6 bases and J by 5 bases, 8 bases remained unmatched. The CDR3 consists of 15 residues. Germline CDR1 reads LNHDA; CDR2 reads SQIVND (reference sequence). CDR3 in amino acids: CASSGWTGADQPQHF. In DNA, the CDR3 is TGTGCCAGTAGCGGTTGGACAGGGGCCGATCAGCCCCAGCATTTT.

This clone was counted only a few times. The chain uses TRBV7-8 and TRBJ1-2; D is possibly TRBD1 (6 bases). CDR1 is SGHVS, CDR2 FQNEAQ, per germline. This CDR3 contains 14 residues. V lost 1 base and J lost 7, with 13 bases in between. CDR3 nucleotide sequence: TGTGCCAGCAGCTTAGTTGGGTACAGGGTTGGCTACACCTTC. It specifies CASSLVGYRVGYTF.

The chain combines TRBV5-4 with TRBJ2-1; D unclear. CDR3 length equals 14 residues. Trimming removed 0 bases at V and 3 bases at J, with 7 bases between. Looked up from germline, CDR1 is SGHNT and CDR2 is YYREEE (reference sequence). CDR3 in amino acids: CASSLGIVYNEQFF. The CDR3, as DNA: TGTGCCAGCAGCTTGGGTATAGTCTACAATGAGCAGTTCTTC.

The V and J genes are TRBV11-3 and TRBJ2-5; TRBD1 matches 12 bases. This CDR3 contains 15 residues. The germline V gene has CDR1 SGHNT and CDR2 YENEEA. The V and J ends lost 5 bases and 5 bases, in that order; junction bases with no gene match: 6. The CDR3 spells CASSQGTGGYETQYF. CDR3 bases: TGTGCCAGCAGCCAAGGGACAGGGGGCTATGAGACCCAGTACTTC.

Only a few counts were recorded for this clone. The V gene is TRBV4-1, the J gene TRBJ2-1; tentative D call: TRBD1 (6 bases). Germline V gene data show CDR1 as MGHRA and CDR2 as YSYEKL. Trimming shortened V by 6 bases and J by 3 bases, and 15 bases separated the two germline ends. The CDR3 consists of 15 residues. CDR3: CASSSGSRGYNEQFF. CDR3 coding DNA: TGCGCCAGCAGTTCCGGGTCCAGGGGCTACAATGAGCAGTTCTTC.

The V and J genes are TRBV6-2 or TRBV6-3 and TRBJ2-1; D may be TRBD2 (5 bases). Trimming stripped 6 bases from V and 0 bases from J, with 15 bases between. CDR1 is MNHEY, CDR2 SVGEGT, per germline. CDR3 length: 16 amino acids. CDR3: CASSTYSASSYNEQFF. The CDR3 DNA reads TGTGCCAGCAGCACCTATAGCGCCAGCTCCTACAATGAGCAGTTCTTC.

V is TRBV13 and J is TRBJ2-7; TRBD1 matches at 9 bases. The germline V gene encodes CDR1 PRHDT and CDR2 FYEKMQ (reference sequence). The length of the CDR3 is 16 residues. Trimming cost V 5 bases and J 5 bases; bases outside gene matches: 13. The chain's CDR3 is CASSRSPGQGRDEQYF. Here the CDR3 DNA reads TGTGCCAGCAGCCGATCTCCGGGACAGGGACGTGACGAGCAGTACTTC. Drawing the rest from reference TRBV13 and TRBJ2-7, the complete variable domain is AAGVIQSPRHLIKEKRETATLKCYPIPRHDTVYWYQQGPGQDPQFLISFYEKMQSDKGSIPDRFSAQQFSDYHSELNMSSLELGDSALYFCASSRSPGQGRDEQYFGPGTRLTVT.

This clone was seen a handful of times. The chain employs TRBV5-6 and TRBJ2-1, with D possibly matching TRBD1 (6 bases). The V end was cut by 2 bases, the J end by 9 bases, with 15 bases between. In germline, CDR1 is SGHDT, CDR2 YYEEEE. This CDR3 spans 14 amino acids. As DNA, the CDR3 is TGTGCCAGCAGCTTCCAAGGGGGTAGAGGTGAGCAGTTCTTC. It encodes CASSFQGGRGEQFF.

The chain recombines TRBV28 with TRBJ1-5; D remains ambiguous. Trimming took off 4 bases at V and 4 bases at J, with 20 bases between the two ends. Germline CDR1 reads MDHEN; CDR2 reads SYDVKM. The length of the CDR3 is 17 residues. For the CDR3, the DNA is TGTGCCAGCAGTTCGCCTCACGGCCGAGGCCTGAATCAGCCCCAGCATTTT. This gives the protein CASSSPHGRGLNQPQHF.